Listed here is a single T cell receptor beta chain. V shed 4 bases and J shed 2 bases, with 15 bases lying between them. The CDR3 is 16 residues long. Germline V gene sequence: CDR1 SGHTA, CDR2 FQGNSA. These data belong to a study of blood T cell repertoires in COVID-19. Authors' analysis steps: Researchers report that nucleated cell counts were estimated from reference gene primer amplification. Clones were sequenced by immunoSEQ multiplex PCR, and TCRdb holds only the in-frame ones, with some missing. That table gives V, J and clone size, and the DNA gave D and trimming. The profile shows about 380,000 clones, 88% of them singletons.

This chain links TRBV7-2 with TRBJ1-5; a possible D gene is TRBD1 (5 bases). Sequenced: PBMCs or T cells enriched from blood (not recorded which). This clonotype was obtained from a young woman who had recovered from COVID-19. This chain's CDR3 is CASSSSGLVGNQPQHF. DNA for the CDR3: TGTGCCAGCAGCTCATCAGGGTTGGTGGGCAATCAGCCCCAGCATTTT. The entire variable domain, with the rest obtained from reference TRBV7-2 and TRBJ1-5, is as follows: GAGVSQSPSNKVTEKGKDVELRCDPISGHTALYWYRQSLGQGLEFLIYFQGNSAPDKSGLPSDRFSAERTGGSVSTLTIQRTQQEDSAVYLCASSSSGLVGNQPQHFGDGTRLSIL.